A single sample is the source of the 5 T cell receptor beta chains below, sequenced in a study of T cell responses to AZD1222 COVID-19 vaccine. Method: immunoSEQ multiplex PCR; TCRdb's copy keeps in-frame clones and lacks some. The sample has some 99,000 clones, 80% to 90% seen once. The input for sequencing was peripheral blood, taken 28 days after the second AZD1222 dose. The receptors shown here come from an adult who received the AZD1222 COVID-19 vaccine.

A word on this clone: The sample has other DNA sequences that encode this CDR3 too. The chain joins TRBV6-1 to TRBJ1-1, with a tentative D call TRBD1 (5 bases). Deletions cut 3 bases from V and 1 base from J, with 6 bases between. The CDR3 has 13 residues. CDR1 is MNHNS, CDR2 SASEGT, per germline. The CDR3 bases are TGTGCCAGCAGTGAGCAGGGGAACACTGAAGCTTTCTTT. Translating it yields CASSEQGNTEAFF.

This chain connects TRBV27 to TRBJ1-6; D gene ambiguous. Germline loops: CDR1 MNHEY, CDR2 SMNVEV (reference sequence). The length of the CDR3 is 12 residues. V lost 2 bases to trimming and J lost 9 bases, with 5 bases between them. CDR3 residues: CASSLRFSPLHF. The CDR3 DNA sequence: TGTGCCAGCAGTTTAAGGTTTTCACCCCTCCACTTT.

Regarding this clone: The sample contains more than one DNA sequence encoding this CDR3. J is TRBJ2-7 and V is TRBV18, with D tentatively TRBD1 (5 bases). V was shortened by 6 bases and J by 5 bases, with 11 bases between the two germline ends. The CDR3 runs 12 residues. CDR1 KGHSH and CDR2 LQKENI come from the germline V gene. For the CDR3, the DNA is TGTGCCAGCTCTCCCTTAGGGGACGAGCAGTACTTC. It translates to CASSPLGDEQYF.

The V gene is TRBV6-5, the J gene TRBJ1-1, with D hard to call. This CDR3 has 13 residues. Germline assignment: CDR1 MNHEY and CDR2 SVGAGI. Trimming cost V 2 bases and J 5 bases, with 9 bases left between them. For the CDR3, the DNA is TGTGCCAGCAGTTACGACGGAATAACTGAAGCTTTCTTT. As protein: CASSYDGITEAFF.

V is TRBV18 and J is TRBJ1-4; 7 bases match TRBD1. The V gene end was trimmed by 0 bases and the J gene end by 5 bases; junction bases not matched to a gene: 3. The germline CDR1 and CDR2 sequences are KGHSH and LQKENI. CDR3 length: 15 residues. The CDR3 loop reads CASSPPSTGNEKLFF. CDR3 in DNA: TGTGCCAGCTCACCACCGTCGACAGGGAATGAAAAACTGTTTTTT.